These 24 T cell receptor beta chains were all obtained from the same sample, sequenced in a study of CD8+ T cells in alopecia areata (dated by TCRdb to the late 2010s). Taken with the paper, the label for time point translates to: baseline before oral tofacitinib. The library was built by means of the immunoSEQ multiplex PCR assay. RNA was extracted from all samples and reverse transcribed into cDNA, which served as template for TCR sequencing. TCRdb took over this immuneACCESS table, retaining in-frame rearrangements with V and J assigned. Such tables are incomplete; in checked studies, under half of the missing clones stem from an unresolved V gene, and the remainder is unexplained. This sample holds more than 150,000 clones; 50% to 75% were observed only once. 14% to 15% of the sample lies in the top ten. Sequencing used CD4+ T cells sorted from blood, obtained at week 0. The receptors come from a human donor with alopecia areata.

The chain links TRBV5-1 to TRBJ2-3; TRBD1 agrees at 7 bases. The CDR3 length is 14 residues. Germline V gene lookup returns CDR1 SGHRS and CDR2 YFSETQ. The J segment lost 0 bases and the V segment lost 4 bases, leaving 2 bases of the junction unmatched. DNA of the CDR3: TGCGCCAGCAGCGGGGGACAGAGCACAGATACGCAGTATTTT. As protein: CASSGGQSTDTQYF.

This clone was seen only a few times. The rearrangement links TRBV29-1 to TRBJ1-4; TRBD1 matches at 7 bases. Germline CDR1 and CDR2: SQVTM and ANQGSEA. This CDR3 has 13 residues. V was clipped by 4 bases and J by 8 bases; unmatched bases: 7. The CDR3 loop reads CSVAGQKGEKLFF. CDR3 nucleotide sequence: TGCAGCGTTGCGGGACAGAAGGGGGAAAAACTGTTTTTT. The variable domain in full, completed from reference TRBV29-1 and TRBJ1-4, reads SAVISQKPSRDICQRGTSLTIQCQVDSQVTMMFWYRQQPGQSLTLIATANQGSEATYESGFVIDKFPISRPNLTFSTLTVSNMSPEDSSIYLCSVAGQKGEKLFFGSGTQLSVL.

This clone has a handful of counts. This sequence joins TRBV6-1 and TRBJ2-7, with D unresolved. The germline V gene encodes CDR1 MNHNS and CDR2 SASEGT. The V end lost 6 bases, the J end lost 3 bases, and 9 bases lay between the germline ends. The CDR3 has 12 amino acids. This CDR3 reads CASSLTHYEQYF. In DNA, the CDR3 is TGTGCCAGCAGCCTAACCCACTACGAGCAGTACTTC.

This clone has more than one count but fewer than ten. The chain uses TRBV4-1 and TRBJ1-1; D is undetermined. V lost 0 bases and J 2 bases, leaving 10 bases between the germline ends. The CDR3 has 15 amino acids. Germline V lookup: CDR1 MGHRA, CDR2 YSYEKL. The DNA of the CDR3 is TGCGCCAGCAGCCAAGATAAAGCAGCCAACACTGAAGCTTTCTTT. This sequence encodes CASSQDKAANTEAFF.

The chain is built from TRBV19 and TRBJ2-7; D is unresolved. Trimming removed 1 base from V and 3 bases from J, with 7 bases in between. The CDR3 runs 13 residues. Germline V gene lookup returns CDR1 LNHDA and CDR2 SQIVND (reference sequence). The CDR3 region is CASSIASDYEQYF. CDR3 nucleotide sequence: TGTGCCAGTAGTATAGCCTCAGACTACGAGCAGTACTTC.

The chain is built from TRBV5-1 and TRBJ1-5; no clear D gene. Trimming removed 9 bases from V and 3 bases from J, with 16 bases in between. The CDR3 totals 14 residues. The germline CDR1 and CDR2 sequences are SGHRS and YFSETQ. CDR3 sequence: CAKTRGEINQPQHF. The CDR3 DNA sequence: TGCGCCAAGACGCGTGGGGAGATCAATCAGCCCCAGCATTTT. The entire variable domain, with the rest obtained from reference TRBV5-1 and TRBJ1-5, is as follows: KAGVTQTPRYLIKTRGQQVTLSCSPISGHRSVSWYQQTPGQGLQFLFEYFSETQRNKGNFPGRFSGRQFSNSRSEMNVSTLELGDSALYLCAKTRGEINQPQHFGDGTRLSIL.

The gene calls are TRBV25-1 and TRBJ1-1; the D is unclear. CDR3 length: 11 residues. Germline V gene lookup returns CDR1 MGHDK and CDR2 SYGVNS. Trimming removed 1 base from V and 7 bases from J, with 4 bases in between. The CDR3 bases are TGTGCCAGCAGTGAATTGGGTGAAGCTTTCTTT. Amino acids: CASSELGEAFF.

In this sample, this clone turned up a few times. The chain employs TRBV27 and TRBJ1-4; TRBD1 might be the D (6 bases). Germline V gene sequence: CDR1 MNHEY, CDR2 SMNVEV (reference sequence). CDR3 length: 16 amino acids. Between the trimmed V and J ends, which lost 10 bases and 7 bases, there was a span of 25 bases. DNA of the CDR3: TGTGCCAACTTCCGATGGGGGGCAGGATCGGGTGAAAAACTGTTTTTT. Translation gives CANFRWGAGSGEKLFF.

J is TRBJ2-3 and V is TRBV5-1, with 9 bases identical to TRBD1. V shed 4 bases and J 0 bases; nucleotides not matched to a gene: 6. The CDR3 is 16 residues long. CDR1 and CDR2 (germline): SGHRS, YFSETQ. CDR3 DNA sequence: TGCGCCAGCAGCCTCTACGGACAGGGGAGCACAGATACGCAGTATTTT. It codes for CASSLYGQGSTDTQYF.

This chain joins TRBV29-1 and TRBJ1-4; D is undetermined. The V end was cut by 4 bases, the J end by 3 bases, with 6 bases between. This CDR3 contains 12 residues. Germline V gene sequence: CDR1 SQVTM, CDR2 ANQGSEA. The CDR3 sequence is CSVARSNEKLFF. CDR3 nucleotide sequence: TGCAGCGTTGCGAGGTCTAATGAAAAACTGTTTTTT.

This clone was seen only once. The chain joins TRBV29-1 to TRBJ1-1; 8 bases fit TRBD1. The CDR3 is 12 residues long. Germline trimming cut 7 bases from V and 5 bases from J; bases unmatched to any gene: 6. Germline assignment: CDR1 SQVTM and CDR2 ANQGSEA. The CDR3 sequence: CSAQGATTEAFF. The CDR3 DNA reads TGCAGCGCTCAGGGGGCTACGACTGAAGCTTTCTTT.

The genes are TRBV6-1 and TRBJ2-3; D might be TRBD2 (6 bases). From germline, CDR1 is MNHNS and CDR2 SASEGT. This CDR3 has 17 residues. Trimming removed 1 base at V and 6 bases at J, with 20 bases between. The chain's CDR3 is CASSEGEVGPNADTQYF. CDR3 nucleotides: TGTGCCAGCAGTGAAGGGGAGGTGGGGCCGAATGCGGATACGCAGTATTTT.

CDR3 in DNA: TGCAGCGTTGTTAAGGGGGCTACAGATACGCAGTATTTT. Translation gives CSVVKGATDTQYF. The chain recombines TRBV29-1 with TRBJ2-3; 7 bases agree with TRBD1. The germline V gene encodes CDR1 SQVTM and CDR2 ANQGSEA. The trim removed 4 bases at V and 3 bases at J, leaving 4 bases unmatched. CDR3 length: 13 amino acids.

In its sample, this clone was seen once. The V call is TRBV29-1, the J call TRBJ1-1, with TRBD1 as a possible D gene (6 bases). CDR3 length: 11 residues. The V gene's germline CDR1 is SQVTM and CDR2 ANQGSEA. The CDR3 coding sequence is TGCAGTGTACAAGGGGGGACTGAAGCTTTCTTT. Amino acids: CSVQGGTEAFF.

CDR3: CSVERTGGKQYF. CDR3 DNA sequence: TGCAGCGTTGAAAGGACAGGGGGGAAGCAGTACTTC. This chain joins TRBV29-1 and TRBJ2-7; 10 bases line up with TRBD1. The J segment lost 8 bases and the V segment lost 2 bases, leaving 3 bases of the junction unmatched. Per the germline V gene, CDR1 is SQVTM and CDR2 is ANQGSEA. The CDR3 consists of 12 residues.

The gene calls are TRBV15 and TRBJ1-6; D is unclear. The CDR3 covers 13 residues. Per germline, CDR1 LNHNV and CDR2 YYDKDF (reference sequence). V was trimmed by 4 bases and J by 11 bases, leaving 12 bases between them. The CDR3 DNA reads TGTGCCACCAGCAACTCCCCCGGGACACCCCTCCACTTT. It encodes CATSNSPGTPLHF.

This clone was observed a handful of times. The gene calls are TRBV7-8 and TRBJ1-1, with no clear D. Germline-derived CDR1 and CDR2 are SGHVS and FQNEAQ. This CDR3 comprises 15 residues. Trimming shortened V by 2 bases and J by 4 bases, and 14 bases separated the two germline ends. The CDR3 DNA reads TGTGCCAGCAGCTTATCCCCGCGAGGGTTCACTGAAGCTTTCTTT. It is translated as CASSLSPRGFTEAFF.

The chain employs TRBV6-5 and TRBJ2-7; 9 bases are a match to TRBD1. Losses at the gene ends were 6 bases for V and 5 bases for J; bases not matched to a gene: 5. The CDR3 extends over 13 amino acids. Per germline, CDR1 MNHEY and CDR2 SVGAGI. The CDR3: CASRNRGQNEQYF. CDR3 in DNA: TGTGCCAGCAGAAACAGGGGGCAGAACGAGCAGTACTTC.

The gene calls are TRBV27 and TRBJ2-5; no firm D call. Trimming shortened V by 2 bases and J by 1 base, and 8 bases separated the two germline ends. The germline CDR1 and CDR2 sequences are MNHEY and SMNVEV (reference sequence). This CDR3 has 14 amino acids. DNA for the CDR3: TGTGCCAGCAGTTTAATCCAAGGCCAAGAGACCCAGTACTTC. This gives the protein CASSLIQGQETQYF.

This sequence joins TRBV9 and TRBJ2-7, with 10 nucleotides matching TRBD1. This CDR3 contains 15 residues. Germline loops: CDR1 SGDLS, CDR2 YYNGEE. V shed 1 base, J shed 4 bases, and the junction held 5 bases outside the gene matches. The CDR3 nucleotides read TGTGCCAGCAGCGTATCACCGGGACAGGGGTACGAGCAGTACTTC. Its translation is CASSVSPGQGYEQYF.

This clone was picked up a small number of times. This chain uses TRBV5-6 with TRBJ1-2; D is uncertain. Germline CDR1 reads SGHDT; CDR2 reads YYEEEE. Between the trimmed V and J ends, which lost 7 bases and 5 bases, there was a span of 18 bases. The CDR3 sequence is 14 residues long. CDR3 sequence (DNA): TGTGCCAGCCATCCCCAGGCAGAAACTTATGGCTACACCTTC. Translating gives CASHPQAETYGYTF.

This clone has more than one count but fewer than ten. The chain carries TRBV2 and TRBJ1-2, with D unresolved. V was clipped by 6 bases and J by 0 bases, with 11 bases between them. The CDR3 sequence is 14 residues long. Per germline, CDR1 SNHLY and CDR2 FYNNEI. CDR3 DNA sequence: TGTGCCAGCAGACAACAGACTACTAACTATGGCTACACCTTC. Translating it yields CASRQQTTNYGYTF.

This clone came up a few times. This chain uses TRBV6-5 with TRBJ2-7, with 9 bases that match TRBD1. The length of the CDR3 is 15 residues. Germline CDR1 MNHEY, CDR2 SVGAGI. The ends lost 6 bases at V and 3 bases at J; junction bases unmatched: 9. CDR3 sequence (DNA): TGTGCCAGCAGACCCGACTGGACAGGGGACTACGAGCAGTACTTC. It is translated as CASRPDWTGDYEQYF.

The chain links TRBV29-1 to TRBJ2-6, with 7 nucleotides matching TRBD1. This CDR3 has 15 amino acids. J was trimmed by 2 bases and V by 4 bases; bases with no gene match: 5. Germline CDR1 reads SQVTM; CDR2 reads ANQGSEA. CDR3 nucleotide sequence: TGCAGCGTTGGTGGACAGGATGCTGGGGCCAACGTCCTGACTTTC. This gives the protein CSVGGQDAGANVLTF.